This T cell receptor (beta chain) was documented in a study of early T cells in non-severe SARS-CoV-2 infection. Study details: Unpaired chains resulted from sequencing bulk RNA of unsorted whole blood. Study conclusions and caveats: Comparison of clonotypes with VDJdb favored anti-spike CD8 responses while missing private and CD4 specificities.

Attached unique molecular identifiers marked individual cDNA molecules. TCRdb used MiXCR to reprocess the 5' RACE reads, holding one entry per CDR3 protein. Seen here are 70,000 to 95,000 distinct CDR3 sequences, approximately 10% observed once, and the top ten hold roughly 4.7%. CDR3 length equals 15 residues. Per the germline V gene, CDR1 is MNHEY and CDR2 is SVGEGT. As for this clonotype: What it binds is unknown. At one end the junction does not follow the germline gene, possibly because of a read error.

This receptor was obtained from an adult who was a healthcare worker with PCR-confirmed SARS-CoV-2 infection or an uninfected control (not recorded which). Source material: whole blood. The V gene is TRBV6-2 or TRBV6-3, the J gene TRBJ1-5; a weak D match, TRBD1 (5 bases). CDR3 sequence: CATSYWGGGNQPQHF. The CDR3 coding sequence is TGTGCCACCAGTTACTGGGGAGGGGGCAATCAGCCCCAGCATTTT.